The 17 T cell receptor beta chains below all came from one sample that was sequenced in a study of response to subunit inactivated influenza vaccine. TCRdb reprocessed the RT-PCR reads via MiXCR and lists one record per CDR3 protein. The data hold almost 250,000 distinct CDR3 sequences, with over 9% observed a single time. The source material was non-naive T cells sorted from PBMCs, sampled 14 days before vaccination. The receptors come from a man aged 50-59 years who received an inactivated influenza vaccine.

CDR3 sequence (DNA): TGTGCCAGCAGTCCTTGGGGAACCTACGAGCAGTACTTC. The encoded protein is CASSPWGTYEQYF. The gene calls are TRBV7-8 and TRBJ2-7; D gene uncertain. Trimming left V 6 bases short and J 2 bases short, with 11 bases between. Germline-derived CDR1 and CDR2 are SGHVS and FQNEAQ. There are 13 residues in the CDR3.

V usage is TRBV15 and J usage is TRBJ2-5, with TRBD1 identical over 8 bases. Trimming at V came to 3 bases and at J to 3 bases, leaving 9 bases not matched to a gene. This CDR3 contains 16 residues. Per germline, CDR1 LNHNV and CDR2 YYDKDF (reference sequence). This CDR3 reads CATSSYGQGLKETQYF. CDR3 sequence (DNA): TGTGCCACCAGCAGCTACGGACAGGGTTTGAAAGAGACCCAGTACTTC.

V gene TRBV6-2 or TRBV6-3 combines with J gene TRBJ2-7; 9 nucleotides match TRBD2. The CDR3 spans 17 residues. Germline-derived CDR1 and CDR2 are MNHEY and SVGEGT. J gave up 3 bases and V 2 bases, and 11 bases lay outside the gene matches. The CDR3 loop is CASSYPMTSGVGYEQYF. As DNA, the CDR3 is TGTGCCAGCAGTTACCCCATGACTAGCGGAGTGGGCTACGAGCAGTACTTC.

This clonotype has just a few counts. The CDR3 DNA reads as TGTGCCAGTGAAGTTAGCTCTGGAAACACCATATATTTT. Translation gives CASEVSSGNTIYF. J is TRBJ1-3 and V is TRBV6-1; the D is unclear. V gave up 9 bases and J gave up 0 bases, with 9 bases separating them. Germline CDR1 reads MNHNS; CDR2 reads SASEGT. The CDR3 spans 13 residues.

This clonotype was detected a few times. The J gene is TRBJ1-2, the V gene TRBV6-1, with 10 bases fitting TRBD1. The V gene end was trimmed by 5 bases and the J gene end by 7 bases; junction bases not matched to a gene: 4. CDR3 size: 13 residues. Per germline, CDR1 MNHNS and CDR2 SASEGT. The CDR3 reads CASSRQGAGGYTF. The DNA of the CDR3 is TGTGCCAGCAGTCGACAGGGGGCAGGTGGCTACACCTTC.

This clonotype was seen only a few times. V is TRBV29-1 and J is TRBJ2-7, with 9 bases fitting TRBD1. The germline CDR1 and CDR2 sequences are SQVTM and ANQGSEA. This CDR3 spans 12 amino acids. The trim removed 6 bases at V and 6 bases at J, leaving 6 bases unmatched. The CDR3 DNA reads TGCAGCGTAGGGACAGGGAATTCCGAGCAGTACTTC. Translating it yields CSVGTGNSEQYF.

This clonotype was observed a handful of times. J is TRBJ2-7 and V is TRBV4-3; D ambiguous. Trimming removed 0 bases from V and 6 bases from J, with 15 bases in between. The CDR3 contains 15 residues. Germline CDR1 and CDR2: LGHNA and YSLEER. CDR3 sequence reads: CASSQEASTPREQYF. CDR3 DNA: TGCGCCAGCAGCCAAGAAGCCTCGACCCCGCGCGAGCAGTACTTC.

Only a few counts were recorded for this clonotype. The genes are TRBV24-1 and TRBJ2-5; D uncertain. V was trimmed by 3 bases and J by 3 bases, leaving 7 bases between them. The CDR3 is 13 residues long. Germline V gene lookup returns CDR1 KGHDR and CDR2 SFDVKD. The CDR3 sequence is CATSDTTKETQYF. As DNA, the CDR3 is TGTGCCACCAGTGATACAACGAAAGAGACCCAGTACTTC.

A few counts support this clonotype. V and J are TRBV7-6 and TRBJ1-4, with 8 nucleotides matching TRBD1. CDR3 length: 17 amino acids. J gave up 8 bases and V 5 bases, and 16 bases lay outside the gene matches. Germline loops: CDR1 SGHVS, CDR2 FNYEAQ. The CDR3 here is CASSPSGTGRSGEKLFF. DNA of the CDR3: TGTGCCAGCAGCCCCTCCGGGACAGGAAGGTCGGGGGAAAAACTGTTTTTT.

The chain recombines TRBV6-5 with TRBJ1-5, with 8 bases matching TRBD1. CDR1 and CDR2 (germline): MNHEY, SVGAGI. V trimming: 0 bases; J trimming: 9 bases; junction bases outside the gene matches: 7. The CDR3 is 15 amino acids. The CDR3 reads CASSYSDRGGWPQHF. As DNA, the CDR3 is TGTGCCAGCAGTTACTCCGACAGGGGAGGCTGGCCCCAGCATTTT.

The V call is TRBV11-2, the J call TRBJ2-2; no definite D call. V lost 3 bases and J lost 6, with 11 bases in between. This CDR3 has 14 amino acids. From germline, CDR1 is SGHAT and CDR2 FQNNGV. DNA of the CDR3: TGTGCCAGCAGCTTTCGGGTAACAGCCGGGGAGCTGTTTTTT. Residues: CASSFRVTAGELFF.

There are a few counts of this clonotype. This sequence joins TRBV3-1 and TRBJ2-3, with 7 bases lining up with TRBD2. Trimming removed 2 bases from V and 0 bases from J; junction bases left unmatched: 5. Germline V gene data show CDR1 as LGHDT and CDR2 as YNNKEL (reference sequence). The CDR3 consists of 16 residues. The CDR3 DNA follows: TGTGCCAGCAGCCAATTGAGCGGGGCTAGCACAGATACGCAGTATTTT. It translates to CASSQLSGASTDTQYF.

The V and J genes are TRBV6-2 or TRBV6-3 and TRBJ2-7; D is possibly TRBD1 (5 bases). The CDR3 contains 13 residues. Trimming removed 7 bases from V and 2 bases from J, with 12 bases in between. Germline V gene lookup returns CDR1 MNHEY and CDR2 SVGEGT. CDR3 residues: CASTAQGTYEQYF. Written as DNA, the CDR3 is TGTGCCAGCACAGCTCAGGGCACCTACGAGCAGTACTTC.

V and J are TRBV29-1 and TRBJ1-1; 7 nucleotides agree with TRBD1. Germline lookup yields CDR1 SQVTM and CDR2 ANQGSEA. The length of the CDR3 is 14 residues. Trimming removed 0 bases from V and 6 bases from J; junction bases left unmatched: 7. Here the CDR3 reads CSVEDIQGRAEAFF. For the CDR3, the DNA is TGCAGCGTTGAAGATATACAGGGGAGGGCTGAAGCTTTCTTT.

The CDR3 nucleotides are TGTGCCAGTTGTGGCAGGGGAATCGCAGATACGCAGTATTTT. Residues: CASCGRGIADTQYF. The chain links TRBV19 to TRBJ2-3, with a possible D match to TRBD1 (6 bases). The CDR3 consists of 14 residues. V was pared by 8 bases and J by 4 bases, with 16 bases between. CDR1 and CDR2 (germline): LNHDA, SQIVND (reference sequence).

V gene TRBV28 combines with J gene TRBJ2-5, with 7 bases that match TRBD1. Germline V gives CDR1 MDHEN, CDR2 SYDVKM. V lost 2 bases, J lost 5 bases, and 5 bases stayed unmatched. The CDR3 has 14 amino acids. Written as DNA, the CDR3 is TGTGCCAGCAGTTTAGTGACAGGGCGGGAGACCCAGTACTTC. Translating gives CASSLVTGRETQYF.

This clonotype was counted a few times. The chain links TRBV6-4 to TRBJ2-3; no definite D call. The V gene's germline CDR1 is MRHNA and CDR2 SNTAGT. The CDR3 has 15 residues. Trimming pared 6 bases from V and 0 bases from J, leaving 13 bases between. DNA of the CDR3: TGTGCCAGCAGCCGATTGGCGGATAGCACAGATACGCAGTATTTT. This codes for CASSRLADSTDTQYF.